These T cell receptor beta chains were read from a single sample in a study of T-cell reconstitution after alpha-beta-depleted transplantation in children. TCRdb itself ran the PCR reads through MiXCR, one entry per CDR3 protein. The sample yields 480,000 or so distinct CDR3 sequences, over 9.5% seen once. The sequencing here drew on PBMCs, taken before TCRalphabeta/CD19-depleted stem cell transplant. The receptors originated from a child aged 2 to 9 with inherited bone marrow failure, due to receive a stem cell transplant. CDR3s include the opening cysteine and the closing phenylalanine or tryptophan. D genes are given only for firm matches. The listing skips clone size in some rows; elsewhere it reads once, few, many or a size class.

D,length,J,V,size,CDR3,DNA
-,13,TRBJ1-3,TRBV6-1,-,CASTPQQGRNIEF,TGTGCCAGCACTCCTCAACAGGGACGCAATATAGAGTTT
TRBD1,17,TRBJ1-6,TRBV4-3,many,CASSQDPTGEGDSPLHF,TGCGCCAGCAGCCAAGACCCGACAGGGGAAGGCGATTCACCCCTCCACTTT
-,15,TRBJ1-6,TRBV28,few,CASRFMQGANSPLHF,TGTGCCAGCCGCTTTATGCAAGGGGCCAATTCACCCCTCCACTTT
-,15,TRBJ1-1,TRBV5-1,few,CASSYQQHPNTEAFF,TGCGCCAGCAGCTACCAACAACACCCGAACACTGAAGCTTTCTTT
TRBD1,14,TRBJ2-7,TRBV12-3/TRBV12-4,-,CASTQGQGPYEQYF,TGTGCCAGCACACAGGGACAGGGGCCCTACGAGCAGTACTTC
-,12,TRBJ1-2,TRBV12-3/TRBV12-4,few,CASSHTGGDYTF,TGTGCCAGCAGTCATACGGGGGGGGACTACACCTTC
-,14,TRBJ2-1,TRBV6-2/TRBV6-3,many,CASSYWGNYNEQFF,TGTGCCAGCAGCTACTGGGGTAACTACAATGAGCAGTTCTTC
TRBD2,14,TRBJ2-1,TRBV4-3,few,CASGPGLADNEQFF,TGCGCCAGCGGGCCGGGACTAGCGGACAATGAGCAGTTCTTC
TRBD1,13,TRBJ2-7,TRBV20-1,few,CSARTGQGLEQYF,TGCAGTGCTAGAACGGGACAGGGGCTCGAGCAGTACTTC
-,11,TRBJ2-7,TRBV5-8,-,CASSAGQNQYF,TGTGCCAGCAGCGCCGGACAAAACCAGTACTTC
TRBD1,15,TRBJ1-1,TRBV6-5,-,CASSYSGTVNTEAFF,TGTGCCAGCAGTTACTCCGGGACAGTTAACACTGAAGCTTTCTTT
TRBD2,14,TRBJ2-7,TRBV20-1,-,CSARSGAGIDEQYF,TGCAGTGCCAGAAGCGGGGCGGGAATCGACGAGCAGTACTTC
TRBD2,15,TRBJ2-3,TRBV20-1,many,CSARGYGREADTQYF,TGCAGTGCTAGAGGTTATGGGAGGGAGGCAGATACGCAGTATTTT
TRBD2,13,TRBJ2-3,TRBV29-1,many,CSVGGLGGDTQYF,TGCAGCGTTGGTGGACTAGGAGGAGATACGCAGTATTTT
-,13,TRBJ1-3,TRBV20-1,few,CSARVGSGNTIYF,TGCAGTGCGAGGGTAGGATCTGGAAACACCATATATTTT
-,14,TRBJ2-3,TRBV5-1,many,CASSLVQATDTQYF,TGCGCCAGCAGCTTGGTACAGGCCACAGATACGCAGTATTTT
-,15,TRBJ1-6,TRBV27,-,CASSRDRQYNSPLHF,TGTGCCAGCAGTCGAGATAGACAGTATAATTCACCCCTCCACTTT
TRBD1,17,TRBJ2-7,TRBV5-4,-,CASGRPGTGYQNYEQYF,TGTGCCAGCGGACGCCCCGGGACAGGATACCAGAACTACGAGCAGTACTTC
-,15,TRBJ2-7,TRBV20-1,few,CSARIREQALYEQYF,TGCAGTGCTAGAATCCGGGAGCAGGCCCTATACGAGCAGTACTTC
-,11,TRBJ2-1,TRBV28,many,CATVLGGEQFF,TGTGCCACGGTATTGGGCGGTGAGCAGTTCTTC
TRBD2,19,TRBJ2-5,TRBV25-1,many,CASSERPGLAGDVEETQYF,TGTGCCAGCAGTGAGCGTCCGGGACTAGCGGGAGACGTGGAAGAGACCCAGTACTTC
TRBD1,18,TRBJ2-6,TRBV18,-,CASSPDSTGVPGANVLTF,TGTGCCAGCTCACCAGATTCTACAGGGGTCCCTGGGGCCAACGTCCTGACTTTC
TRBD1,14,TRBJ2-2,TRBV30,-,CAWLGQGATGELFF,TGTGCCTGGTTAGGACAGGGGGCGACCGGGGAGCTGTTTTTT
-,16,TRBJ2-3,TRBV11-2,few,CASSSGSWQAVDTQYF,TGTGCCAGCAGCTCCGGTTCATGGCAAGCGGTCGATACGCAGTATTTT
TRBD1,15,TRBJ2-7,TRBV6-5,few,CASSYLTGAPYEQYF,TGTGCCAGCAGTTACCTCACAGGGGCCCCCTACGAGCAGTACTTC
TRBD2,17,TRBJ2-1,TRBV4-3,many,CASSQDGRAGSYNEQFF,TGCGCCAGCAGCCAAGATGGGAGGGCGGGGTCCTACAATGAGCAGTTCTTC
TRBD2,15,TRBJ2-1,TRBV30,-,CALAGGLGLDNEQFF,TGTGCCCTGGCGGGAGGACTAGGCCTAGACAATGAGCAGTTCTTC
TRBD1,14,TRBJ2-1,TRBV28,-,CASNTGQGYNEQFF,TGTGCCAGTAATACGGGACAGGGCTACAATGAGCAGTTCTTC
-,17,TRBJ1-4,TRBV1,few,CTSSPPGTAASEEKLFF,TGCACCAGCAGCCCCCCTGGGACAGCCGCTTCCGAGGAAAAACTGTTTTTT
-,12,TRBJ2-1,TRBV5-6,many,CASNFGYNEQFF,TGTGCCAGCAACTTCGGATACAATGAGCAGTTCTTC
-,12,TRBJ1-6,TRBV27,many,CASAFGGSPLHF,TGTGCCAGCGCGTTTGGGGGTTCACCCCTCCACTTT
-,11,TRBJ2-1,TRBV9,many,CASSAPGDQFF,TGTGCCAGCAGCGCGCCAGGGGATCAGTTCTTC
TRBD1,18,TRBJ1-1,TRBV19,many,CASSIAAGTALMNTEAFF,TGTGCCAGTAGTATAGCGGCCGGGACAGCACTTATGAACACTGAAGCTTTCTTT
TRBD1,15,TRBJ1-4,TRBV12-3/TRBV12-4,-,CASSSSGTGNEKLFF,TGTGCCAGCAGTTCGTCCGGGACAGGGAACGAAAAACTGTTTTTT
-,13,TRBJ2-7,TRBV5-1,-,CASSYSPGYEQYF,TGCGCCAGCAGCTATAGTCCGGGTTACGAGCAGTACTTC
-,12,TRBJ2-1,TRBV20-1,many,CSAREVGNEQFF,TGCAGTGCTAGGGAGGTAGGCAATGAGCAGTTCTTC
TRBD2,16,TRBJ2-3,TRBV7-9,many,CASSTATSGSTDTQYF,TGTGCCAGCAGCACCGCTACTAGCGGGAGTACAGATACGCAGTATTTT
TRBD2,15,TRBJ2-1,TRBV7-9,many,CASSRSGSSYNEQFF,TGTGCCAGTAGCAGGAGCGGGAGCTCCTACAATGAGCAGTTCTTC
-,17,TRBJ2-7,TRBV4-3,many,CASSQVVLAVSSYEQYF,TGCGCCAGCAGCCAAGTTGTTTTGGCGGTAAGCTCCTACGAGCAGTACTTC
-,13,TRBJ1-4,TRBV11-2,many,CASSPGWSEKLFF,TGTGCCAGCAGCCCGGGTTGGAGTGAAAAACTGTTTTTT
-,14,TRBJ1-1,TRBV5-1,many,CASSPRKDYTEAFF,TGCGCCAGCAGCCCGCGGAAGGATTACACTGAAGCTTTCTTT
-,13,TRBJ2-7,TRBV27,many,CASSPRLVGEQYF,TGTGCCAGCAGTCCCCGACTAGTGGGGGAGCAGTACTTC
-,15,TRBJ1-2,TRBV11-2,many,CASSDLTGTNYGYTF,TGTGCCAGCAGCGACTTGACAGGCACTAACTATGGCTACACCTTC
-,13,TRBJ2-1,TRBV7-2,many,CASRNGLYNDQFF,TGTGCCAGCAGGAACGGCCTTTACAATGACCAGTTCTTC
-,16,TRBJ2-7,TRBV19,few,CASSSVGLGDHYEQYF,TGTGCCAGTAGTTCCGTTGGCCTCGGGGACCACTACGAGCAGTACTTC
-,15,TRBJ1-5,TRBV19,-,CASSIFGGQNQPQHF,TGTGCCAGTAGTATTTTCGGTGGGCAGAATCAGCCCCAGCATTTT
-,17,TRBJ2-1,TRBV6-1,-,CASSEGWGESSYNEQFF,TGTGCCAGCAGTGAAGGCTGGGGGGAGAGCTCCTACAATGAGCAGTTCTTC
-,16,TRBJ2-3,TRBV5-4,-,CASSLGRGQGTDTQYF,TGTGCCAGCAGCTTAGGCCGGGGTCAGGGCACAGATACGCAGTATTTT
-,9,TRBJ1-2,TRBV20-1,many,CSPRDGYTF,TGCAGCCCTAGGGATGGCTACACCTTC
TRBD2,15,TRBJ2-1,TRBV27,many,CASTRVLAGYNEQFF,TGTGCCAGCACCCGGGTACTAGCGGGGTACAATGAGCAGTTCTTC
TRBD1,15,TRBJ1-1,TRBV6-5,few,CASRYRGRGNTEAFF,TGTGCCAGCAGGTACAGGGGGCGCGGGAACACTGAAGCTTTCTTT
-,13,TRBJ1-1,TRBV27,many,CASSPTAQVEAFF,TGTGCCAGCAGTCCAACCGCACAGGTTGAAGCTTTCTTT
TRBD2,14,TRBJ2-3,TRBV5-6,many,CASSPIAGTDTQYF,TGTGCCAGCAGCCCGATAGCGGGGACAGATACGCAGTATTTT